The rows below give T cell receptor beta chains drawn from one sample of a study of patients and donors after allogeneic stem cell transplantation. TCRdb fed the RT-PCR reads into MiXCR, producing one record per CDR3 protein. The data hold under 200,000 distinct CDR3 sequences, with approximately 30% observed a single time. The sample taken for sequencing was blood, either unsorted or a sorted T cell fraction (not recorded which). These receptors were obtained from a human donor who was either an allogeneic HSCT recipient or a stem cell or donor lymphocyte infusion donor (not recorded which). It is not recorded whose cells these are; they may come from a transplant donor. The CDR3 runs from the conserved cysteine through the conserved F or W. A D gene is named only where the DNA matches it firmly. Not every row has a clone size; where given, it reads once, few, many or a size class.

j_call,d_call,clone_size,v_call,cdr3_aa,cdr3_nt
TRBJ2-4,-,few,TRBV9,CASSVGAGKFQYF,TGTGCCAGCAGCGTAGGGGCAGGAAAGTTTCAGTACTTC
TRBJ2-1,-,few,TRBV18,CASSPSRDYEQFF,TGTGCCAGCTCACCGTCCCGGGACTATGAGCAGTTCTTC
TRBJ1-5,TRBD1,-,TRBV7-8,CASSLWDRSNQPQHF,TGTGCCAGCAGCTTATGGGACAGAAGCAATCAGCCCCAGCATTTT
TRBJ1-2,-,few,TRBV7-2,CASSLEGVRGPGGYTF,TGTGCCAGCAGCTTAGAAGGTGTCCGGGGGCCTGGAGGCTACACCTTC
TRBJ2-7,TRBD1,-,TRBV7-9,CASSYTRDRSYEQYF,TGTGCCAGCAGCTACACACGGGACAGGTCCTACGAGCAGTACTTC
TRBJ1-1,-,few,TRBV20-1,CSAISGGGRTEAFF,TGCAGTGCTATCAGCGGGGGAGGTCGAACTGAAGCTTTCTTT
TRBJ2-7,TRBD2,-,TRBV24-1,CDTSDNGLAAFYEQYF,TGTGACACCAGTGATAATGGACTAGCGGCCTTCTACGAGCAGTACTTC
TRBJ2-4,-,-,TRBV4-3,CASSQEVLGDIQYF,TGCGCCAGCAGCCAAGAGGTGCTGGGGGACATTCAGTACTTC
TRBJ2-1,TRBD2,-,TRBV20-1,CSARVVGLAVIYNEQFF,TGCAGTGCTAGAGTCGTAGGACTAGCGGTTATCTACAATGAGCAGTTCTTC
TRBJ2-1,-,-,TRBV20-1,CSAPRGFAYNEQFF,TGCAGTGCTCCGAGGGGCTTTGCCTACAATGAGCAGTTCTTC
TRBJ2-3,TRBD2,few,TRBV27,CASNRGGTDTQYF,TGTGCCAGTAACCGGGGGGGCACAGATACGCAGTATTTT
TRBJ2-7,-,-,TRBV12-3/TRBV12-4,CASSLGDGEQYF,TGTGCCAGCAGTTTAGGAGACGGCGAGCAGTACTTC
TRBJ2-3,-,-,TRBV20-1,CSAPRRAPDTQYF,TGCAGTGCTCCCCGAAGGGCTCCAGATACGCAGTATTTT
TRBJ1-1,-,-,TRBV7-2,CASSPYNTEAFF,TGTGCCAGCAGCCCTTACAACACTGAAGCTTTCTTT
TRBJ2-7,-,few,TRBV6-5,CASSYSTGFEQYF,TGTGCCAGCAGTTACTCTACAGGGTTCGAGCAGTACTTC
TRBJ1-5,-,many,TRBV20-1,CSASRGEPHQPQHF,TGCAGTGCTAGCCGTGGGGAGCCCCATCAGCCCCAGCATTTT
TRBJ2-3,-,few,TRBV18,CASSRGADTQYF,TGTGCCAGCTCCAGGGGAGCAGATACGCAGTATTTT
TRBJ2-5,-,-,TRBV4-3,CASSQDPGKETQYF,TGCGCCAGCAGCCAAGATCCAGGGAAGGAGACCCAGTACTTC
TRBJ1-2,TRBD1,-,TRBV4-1,CASSTDRGFGYTF,TGCGCCAGCAGCACGGACAGGGGCTTTGGCTACACCTTC
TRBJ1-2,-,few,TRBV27,CASSLSVGNDYGYTF,TGTGCCAGCAGTTTATCCGTAGGGAACGACTATGGCTACACCTTC
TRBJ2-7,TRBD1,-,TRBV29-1,CSVEEGQGFYEQYF,TGCAGCGTTGAAGAGGGACAGGGCTTCTACGAGCAGTACTTC
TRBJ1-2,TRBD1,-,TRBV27,CASSFRRDSYGYTF,TGTGCCAGCAGTTTCCGCAGGGACAGCTATGGCTACACCTTC
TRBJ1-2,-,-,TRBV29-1,CSVVQGGGGYTF,TGCAGCGTGGTACAGGGAGGTGGGGGCTACACCTTC
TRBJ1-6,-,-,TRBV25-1,CASSESHYSPLHF,TGTGCCAGCAGTGAATCGCACTATTCACCCCTCCACTTT
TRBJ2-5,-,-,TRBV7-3,CASSLYPLPKETQYF,TGTGCCAGCAGCTTATATCCGTTACCAAAAGAGACCCAGTACTTC
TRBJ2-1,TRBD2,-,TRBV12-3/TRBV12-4,CASRILAVNNEQFF,TGTGCCAGCAGGATACTAGCGGTGAACAATGAGCAGTTCTTC
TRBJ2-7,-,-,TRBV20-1,CSATLGGGPYEQYF,TGCAGTGCTACCCTAGGGGGAGGGCCCTACGAGCAGTACTTC
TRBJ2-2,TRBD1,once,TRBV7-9,CASSLAPTGTGELFF,TGTGCCAGCAGCTTAGCTCCGACAGGGACCGGGGAGCTGTTTTTT
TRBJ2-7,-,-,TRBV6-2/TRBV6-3,CASSYVPYQQYF,TGTGCCAGCAGTTACGTTCCTTACCAGCAGTACTTC
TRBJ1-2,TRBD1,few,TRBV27,CASRPQGARIGIGGYTF,TGTGCCAGCAGGCCCCAGGGGGCGCGTATTGGAATTGGTGGCTACACCTTC
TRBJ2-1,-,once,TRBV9,CASSGGEPAPRLMFLGEQFF,TGTGCCAGCAGCGGGGGGGAGCCCGCCCCTCGACTTATGTTTTTAGGTGAGCAGTTCTTC
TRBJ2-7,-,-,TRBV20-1,CSARNGPNSYEQYF,TGCAGTGCTAGGAACGGGCCAAATTCCTACGAGCAGTACTTC
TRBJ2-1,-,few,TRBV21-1,CASRRTKLAGSYNEQFF,TGTGCCAGCAGGCGTACTAAACTAGCGGGCTCCTACAATGAGCAGTTCTTC
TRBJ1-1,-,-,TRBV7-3,CASSLIPGRSNTEAFF,TGTGCCAGCAGCTTAATCCCGGGACGTTCAAACACTGAAGCTTTCTTT
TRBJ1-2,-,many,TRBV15,CATSSWSLNSHGYTF,TGTGCCACCAGCAGTTGGTCTCTGAACTCTCATGGCTACACCTTC
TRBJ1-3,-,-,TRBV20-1,CSARGENTIYF,TGCAGTGCTAGAGGGGAAAACACCATATATTTT
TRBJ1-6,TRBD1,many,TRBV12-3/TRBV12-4,CASKGTGRTPLHF,TGTGCCAGCAAGGGGACAGGACGAACACCCCTCCACTTT
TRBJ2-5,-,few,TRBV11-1,CASSIQEETQYF,TGTGCCAGCAGCATTCAGGAAGAGACCCAGTACTTC
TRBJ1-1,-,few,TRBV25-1,CASSESRSNTEAFF,TGTGCCAGCAGTGAATCCCGGTCGAACACTGAAGCTTTCTTT
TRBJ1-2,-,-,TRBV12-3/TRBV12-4,CASSFTGQGKGYTF,TGTGCCAGCAGTTTCACTGGGCAGGGAAAAGGCTACACCTTC
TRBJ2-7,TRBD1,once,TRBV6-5,CASSYSIGDRGSYEQYF,TGTGCCAGCAGTTACTCGATTGGGGACAGGGGCTCCTACGAGCAGTACTTC
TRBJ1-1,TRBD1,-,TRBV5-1,CASSLVTGEAIEAFF,TGCGCCAGCAGCTTGGTGACAGGGGAAGCAATCGAAGCTTTCTTT
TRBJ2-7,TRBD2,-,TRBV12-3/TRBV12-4,CASSQLAVSYEQYF,TGTGCCAGCAGTCAACTAGCGGTCTCCTACGAGCAGTACTTC
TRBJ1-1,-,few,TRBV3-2,CASGLDTEAFF,TGTGCCAGCGGGCTGGACACTGAAGCTTTCTTT
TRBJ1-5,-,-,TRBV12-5,CASGFSIGENSNQPQHF,TGTGCTAGTGGTTTTTCAATCGGGGAGAACAGCAATCAGCCCCAGCATTTT
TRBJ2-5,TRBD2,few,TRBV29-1,CSTSEQETQYF,TGCAGTACTAGCGAACAAGAGACCCAGTACTTC
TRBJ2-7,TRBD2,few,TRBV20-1,CSARYSGRTRYEQYF,TGCAGTGCTAGATATAGCGGGAGGACACGCTACGAGCAGTACTTC
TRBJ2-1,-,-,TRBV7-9,CAPTGQFF,TGTGCACCGACTGGGCAGTTCTTC
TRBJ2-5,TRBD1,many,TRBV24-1,CATSDMGTGWRETQYF,TGTGCCACCAGTGATATGGGGACAGGGTGGAGGGAGACCCAGTACTTC
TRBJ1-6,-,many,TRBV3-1,CASSQPGPLHF,TGTGCCAGCAGCCAGCCGGGGCCCCTCCACTTT
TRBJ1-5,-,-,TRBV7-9,CASSLGGNNQPQHF,TGTGCCAGCAGCTTAGGAGGGAACAATCAGCCCCAGCATTTT
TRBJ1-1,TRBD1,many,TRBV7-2,CASSLNYRGHTEAFF,TGTGCCAGCAGCTTGAATTACAGGGGCCACACTGAAGCTTTCTTT
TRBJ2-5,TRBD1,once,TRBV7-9,CASSLYGQGEETQYF,TGTGCCAGCAGCTTATATGGGCAGGGGGAAGAGACCCAGTACTTC
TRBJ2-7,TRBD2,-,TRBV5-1,CASSLVAGSSYEQYF,TGCGCCAGCAGCTTGGTAGCGGGAAGCTCCTACGAGCAGTACTTC
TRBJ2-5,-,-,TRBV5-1,CASSLGVGQETQYF,TGCGCCAGCAGCTTGGGGGTAGGGCAAGAGACCCAGTACTTC